In its sample, the clone carrying this TCR beta chain was seen many times. The CDR3 sequence is 12 residues long. Looked up from germline, CDR1 is SNHLY and CDR2 is FYNNEI. Trimming removed 8 bases from V and 6 bases from J, with 12 bases in between. These data are taken from a study of T-cell reconstitution after alpha-beta-depleted transplantation in children. Preparing the TCRbeta library involved the use of unique molecular identifiers. TCRdb fed the PCR reads into MiXCR, producing one record per CDR3 protein. The repertoire holds fewer than 550,000 distinct CDR3 sequences, with roughly a tenth as singletons.

This sample comprised PBMCs, obtained before TCRalphabeta/CD19-depleted stem cell transplant. The TCR comes from a child younger than 10 with inherited bone marrow failure, due to receive a stem cell transplant. The V call is TRBV2, the J call TRBJ2-3; D may be TRBD2 (6 bases). This chain's CDR3 is CASVAELDTQYF. CDR3 nucleotides: TGTGCCAGCGTAGCGGAATTGGATACGCAGTATTTT.